The 13 T cell receptor beta chains below all came from one sample that was sequenced in a study of Graves' ophthalmopathy and Graves' hyperthyroidism. The TCR beta CDR3 regions underwent amplification from RNA transcripts. HTBI primers were employed in first-round RT-PCR, then a second-round multiplex PCR followed. TCRdb re-called the multiplex PCR reads with MiXCR, one entry per CDR3 protein. The sample records about 340,000 distinct CDR3 sequences, roughly 15% being singletons. The sample taken for sequencing was peripheral blood. Receptors were obtained from an adult man with Graves' ophthalmopathy.

This clonotype was recorded at least ten times. The rearrangement links TRBV15 to TRBJ2-5; TRBD1 might be the D (5 bases). Germline CDR1 and CDR2: LNHNV and YYDKDF (reference sequence). The CDR3 is 15 amino acids. V gave up 0 bases and J gave up 4 bases, with 12 bases separating them. In nucleotides, the CDR3 is TGTGCCACCAGCAGAGATGTGACCAGGGTAGAGACCCAGTACTTC. Translated: CATSRDVTRVETQYF.

CDR3 bases: TGTGCCAGCAGTTCGGACAGGGGGCGCGGGCAGCCCCAGCATTTT. Its translation: CASSSDRGRGQPQHF. This sequence joins TRBV12-3 or TRBV12-4 and TRBJ1-5; 11 bases line up with TRBD1. The CDR3 spans 15 residues. V was pared by 4 bases and J by 7 bases, with 6 bases of the junction left unmatched.

In this sample, this clonotype turned up many times. The CDR3 sequence: CSAPDRAAGNTIYF. The DNA for the CDR3 is TGCAGTGCCCCGGACAGGGCGGCTGGAAACACCATATATTTT. V gene TRBV20-1 combines with J gene TRBJ1-3; 8 nucleotides line up with TRBD1. This CDR3 region has 14 residues. Germline CDR1 DFQATT, CDR2 SNEGSKA (reference sequence). V lost 6 bases, J lost 2 bases, and 6 bases stayed unmatched.

The chain links TRBV11-2 to TRBJ2-7, with D possibly TRBD2 on 7 matching bases. The length of the CDR3 is 16 residues. Germline V CDR1 and CDR2: SGHAT, FQNNGV. V was shortened by 7 bases and J by 2 bases, with 21 bases between the two germline ends. The CDR3, as DNA: TGTGCCAGCATCAGGGGAGGGGGAGCGGCTACCTACGAGCAGTACTTC. Its protein product is CASIRGGGAATYEQYF.

The V call is TRBV29-1, the J call TRBJ2-7; 9 bases match TRBD1. Germline trimming cut 6 bases from V and 0 bases from J; bases unmatched to any gene: 3. Germline loops: CDR1 SQVTM, CDR2 ANQGSEA. The CDR3 consists of 13 residues. The CDR3 reads CSVTTGGSYEQYF. CDR3 DNA: TGCAGCGTGACGACAGGGGGCTCCTACGAGCAGTACTTC.

J is TRBJ2-7 and V is TRBV6-5, with 9 bases identical to TRBD1. CDR1 is MNHEY, CDR2 SVGAGI, per germline. CDR3 length equals 15 residues. Losses at the gene ends were 2 bases for V and 0 bases for J; bases not matched to a gene: 2. For the CDR3, the DNA is TGTGCCAGCAGTTACGGGACAGGGAACTCCTACGAGCAGTACTTC. This encodes CASSYGTGNSYEQYF.

This clonotype was observed many times. The chain recombines TRBV6-5 with TRBJ1-1, with D possibly matching TRBD1 (6 bases). The CDR3 covers 14 residues. With 4 bases removed from V and 4 bases from J, the gap between germline ends came to 13 bases. Germline CDR1 MNHEY, CDR2 SVGAGI. The CDR3: CASSSGTLLTEAFF. The CDR3 nucleotides are TGTGCCAGCAGTTCCGGGACATTGCTCACTGAAGCTTTCTTT.

This clonotype was picked up many times. The genes are TRBV10-3 and TRBJ2-7, with D perhaps matching TRBD2 (7 bases). V was pared by 10 bases and J by 1 base, with 23 bases between. The CDR3 spans 16 residues. Per the germline V gene, CDR1 is ENHRY and CDR2 is SYGVKD. The CDR3 sequence is CATPRGGRWASYEQYF. The CDR3 nucleotides read TGTGCCACCCCGCGCGGGGGCAGGTGGGCGTCCTACGAGCAGTACTTC.

This clonotype was seen ten or more times. The V call is TRBV24-1, the J call TRBJ2-2; 10 nucleotides match TRBD1. This CDR3 has 16 residues. With V trimmed by 4 bases and J by 7 bases, 8 bases remained unmatched. Germline CDR1 reads KGHDR; CDR2 reads SFDVKD. The CDR3 region is CATSDHGQGVYGELFF. CDR3 sequence (DNA): TGTGCCACCAGTGACCATGGACAGGGGGTCTACGGGGAGCTGTTTTTT.

This clonotype appeared many times. The rearrangement uses TRBV5-1 and TRBJ2-7; 11 nucleotides match TRBD1. Germline V gene data show CDR1 as SGHRS and CDR2 as YFSETQ. V lost 5 bases, J lost 5 bases, and 6 bases stayed unmatched. The length of the CDR3 is 14 residues. CDR3 DNA sequence: TGCGCCAGCAGTATGAGGACAGGGGGCAACGAGCAGTACTTC. Protein product: CASSMRTGGNEQYF.

This clonotype was recorded many times. The chain uses TRBV28 and TRBJ2-5, with a possible D match to TRBD2 (6 bases). This CDR3 is 16 amino acids long. Trimming removed 4 bases from V and 5 bases from J, with 20 bases in between. Germline CDR1 reads MDHEN; CDR2 reads SYDVKM. The CDR3: CASSSPAGTSEETQYF. CDR3 sequence (DNA): TGTGCCAGCAGTTCGCCAGCAGGGACTTCGGAGGAGACCCAGTACTTC.

The gene calls are TRBV14 and TRBJ1-1; the D gene is possibly TRBD1 (5 bases). The CDR3 runs to 15 residues. V lost 1 base and J 3 bases, leaving 12 bases between the germline ends. CDR1 SGHDN and CDR2 FVKESK come from the germline V gene. CDR3 amino acids: CASSQVYAGDTEAFF. The CDR3, as DNA: TGTGCCAGCAGCCAAGTTTACGCGGGGGACACTGAAGCTTTCTTT. Filled out from reference TRBV14 and TRBJ1-1, the complete variable domain reads EAGVTQFPSHSVIEKGQTVTLRCDPISGHDNLYWYRRVMGKEIKFLLHFVKESKQDESGMPNNRFLAERTGGTYSTLKVQPAELEDSGVYFCASSQVYAGDTEAFFGQGTRLTVV.

V is TRBV12-3 or TRBV12-4 and J is TRBJ1-1; D is unclear. The CDR3 totals 14 residues. Trimming left V 3 bases short and J 1 base short, with 9 bases between. The DNA for the CDR3 is TGTGCCAGCAGTTTCGCGAGGAGGAACACTGAAGCTTTCTTT. As protein: CASSFARRNTEAFF.